This T cell receptor beta chain was observed in a study of identical twins. Whole-study results and caveats: Alpha sequences out of frame and shared by twins had excess low generation probability.

V gave up 4 bases and J gave up 2 bases, with 14 bases separating them. CDR3 length: 16 amino acids. Germline CDR1 is MGHRA and CDR2 is YSYEKL. In TCRdb, the 5' RACE reads were re-called with MiXCR into one record per CDR3 protein. This sample has some 1,600,000 distinct CDR3 sequences, with less than 35% found just once. Every donor was a healthy Caucasian. This clonotype was observed a handful of times. The antigen is not known. V is TRBV4-1 and J is TRBJ2-2; maybe TRBD2 (6 bases). This receptor was obtained from a newborn girl in good health. Sequences were obtained from cord blood. CDR3 region: CASSPASGLNTGELFF. CDR3 in DNA: TGCGCCAGCAGCCCAGCCAGCGGGCTAAACACCGGGGAGCTGTTTTTT.